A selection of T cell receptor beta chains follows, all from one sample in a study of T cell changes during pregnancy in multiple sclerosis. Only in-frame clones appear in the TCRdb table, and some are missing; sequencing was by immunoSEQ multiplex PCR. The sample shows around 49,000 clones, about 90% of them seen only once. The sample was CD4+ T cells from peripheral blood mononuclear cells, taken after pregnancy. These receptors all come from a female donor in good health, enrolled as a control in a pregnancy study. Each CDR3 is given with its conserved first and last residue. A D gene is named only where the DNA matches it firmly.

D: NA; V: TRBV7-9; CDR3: CASSYQGDTQYF
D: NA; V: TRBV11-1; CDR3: CASSLDTGNTEAFF
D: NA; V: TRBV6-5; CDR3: CASSPSDRKAFF
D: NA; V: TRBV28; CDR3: CASRELLGANEQFF
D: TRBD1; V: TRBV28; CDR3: CASIPGGPGNTIYF
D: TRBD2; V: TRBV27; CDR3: CAASGGNYEQYF
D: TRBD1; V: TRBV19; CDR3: CASSIKAGGLFQPQHF
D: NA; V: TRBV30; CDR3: CAWSVSRGGTEAFF
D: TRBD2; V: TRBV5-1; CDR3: CASSVAGGTDTQYF
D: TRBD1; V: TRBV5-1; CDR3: CASSLGPGQGFGQPQHF
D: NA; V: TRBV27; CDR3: CASSPGTPTRNSPLHF
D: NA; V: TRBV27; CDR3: CASSLYLGRSYEQYF
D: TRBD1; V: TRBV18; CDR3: CASSRDRAGANVLTF
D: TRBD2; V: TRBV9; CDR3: CASSVGGTSGGTGEQFF
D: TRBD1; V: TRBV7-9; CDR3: CASNTPKTGSLFSYNEQFF
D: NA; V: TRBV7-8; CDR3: CASSPNWETQYF
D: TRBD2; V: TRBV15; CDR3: CATSRTSGRQETQYF
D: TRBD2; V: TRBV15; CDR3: CATSRTSGGAGANVLTF
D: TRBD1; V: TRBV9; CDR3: CASSVDPGQGVNTEAFF
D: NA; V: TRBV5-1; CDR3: CASLSGVGHNEQFF
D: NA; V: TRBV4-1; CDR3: CASSHDGSGRVGELFF
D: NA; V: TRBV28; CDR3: CASRLRRVDYEQYF
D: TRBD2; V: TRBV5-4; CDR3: CASSRLAVEDTQYF
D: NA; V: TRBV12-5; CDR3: CASGLGGGTRSPLHF
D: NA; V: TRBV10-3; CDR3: CAISDRVVTQYF
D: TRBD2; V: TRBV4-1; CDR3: CASSQDPGSGADTQYF
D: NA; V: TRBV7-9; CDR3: CASSDRGGSYEQYF
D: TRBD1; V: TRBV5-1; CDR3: CASSLSGQGSYGYTF
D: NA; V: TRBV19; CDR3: CASSMLAVAKNIQYF
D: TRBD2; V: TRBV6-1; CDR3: CASSEGQRGGPRGHYEQYF
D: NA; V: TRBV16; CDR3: CASSIQIGAGEAFF
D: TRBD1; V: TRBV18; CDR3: CASSPPGQGIVEQFF
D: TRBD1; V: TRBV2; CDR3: CAAAGGLPNGYTF
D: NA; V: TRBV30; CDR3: CAWSVGGVGSGNTIYF
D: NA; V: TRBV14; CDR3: CASSILYLEQYF
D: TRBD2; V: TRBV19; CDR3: CASRWTSGYTGELFF
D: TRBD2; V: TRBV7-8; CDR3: CASSPGLGNEQYF
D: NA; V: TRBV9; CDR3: CASSVVSGQETQYF
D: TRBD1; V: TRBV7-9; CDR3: CASSRTGTGVYEQYF
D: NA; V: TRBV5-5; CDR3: CASSLIGGATNEKLFF
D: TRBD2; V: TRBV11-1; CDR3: CASSNNLAGGPNTDTQYF
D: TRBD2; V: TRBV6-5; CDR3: CASRSLAGGSNEQFF
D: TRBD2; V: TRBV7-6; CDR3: CASSPTAQRGLSSYNEQFF
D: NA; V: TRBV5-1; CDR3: CASSYLQGGSTEAFF
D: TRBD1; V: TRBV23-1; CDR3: CASSHAGTVNTEAFF
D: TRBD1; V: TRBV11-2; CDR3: CASSPGQGNEKLFF
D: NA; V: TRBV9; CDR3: CASSEDRNTEAFF
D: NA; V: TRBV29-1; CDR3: CSVAWAALNTEAFF
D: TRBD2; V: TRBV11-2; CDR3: CASSLAGLGGGEQYF
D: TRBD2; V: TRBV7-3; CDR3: CASSSEPGLAGTGELFF